This T cell receptor (beta chain) was recovered during a study of CD8 T cells in ankylosing spondylitis. This clonotype was seen at least ten times. As yet, its antigen is unknown. Points from the study as a whole: Disease-linked clones, CD8+, were relatively rare in peripheral blood. Roughly eight highly homologous variants made up a TCR beta motif that seemed to typify ankylosing spondylitis blood. It was reported that disease-linked clones were significantly enriched in matched ankylosing spondylitis synovial fluid.

Looked up from germline, CDR1 is SGHTA and CDR2 is FQGNSA. V lost 6 bases and J lost 2; bases outside the gene matches: 10. The CDR3 is 15 amino acids. Quantitative molecular-barcoded 5'-RACE generated the TCR beta libraries. One entry per CDR3 protein, called by TCRdb with MiXCR from the 5' RACE reads. In the table there are hundreds of thousands of distinct CDR3 sequences, about 10% of which are singletons. The sample consisted of blood, either unsorted or a sorted T cell fraction (not recorded which). This receptor was obtained from a male donor with ankylosing spondylitis. The V call is TRBV7-2, the J call TRBJ2-7; 7 bases match TRBD2. DNA of the CDR3: TGTGCCAGCAGTCCCGGGAGGAAGGTAACCTACGAGCAGTACTTC. Protein: CASSPGRKVTYEQYF.